The 23 T cell receptor beta chains listed next were all sequenced from one sample in a study of blood T cell repertoires in COVID-19. Profiling relied on immunoSEQ multiplex PCR, and the TCRdb table lists in-frame clones only, not all of them. The repertoire holds 88,000 or so clones, with approximately 86% as singletons. The material sequenced was peripheral blood. These receptors all stem from a man in his 60s with acute or convalescent COVID-19.

The chain carries TRBV19 and TRBJ1-5; 7 bases line up with TRBD1. The junction had 6 bases not matched to a gene; V was cut back by 6 bases and J by 1 base. The CDR3 is 15 amino acids. Germline-derived CDR1 and CDR2 are LNHDA and SQIVND (reference sequence). This CDR3 reads CASRQTGVSNQPQHF. CDR3 nucleotides: TGTGCCAGTAGGCAAACAGGGGTCAGCAATCAGCCCCAGCATTTT.

This clone was counted a few times. The genes are TRBV15 and TRBJ1-5, with D unresolved. In germline, CDR1 is LNHNV, CDR2 YYDKDF (reference sequence). The V and J ends lost 8 bases and 3 bases respectively, with 11 bases between them. This CDR3 has 13 amino acids. The CDR3 DNA sequence: TGTGCCACCGGAGCGCAATTCAATCAGCCCCAGCATTTT. Its translation is CATGAQFNQPQHF.

J is TRBJ2-1 and V is TRBV7-2, with 8 bases aligning to TRBD2. V lost 5 bases to trimming and J lost 6 bases; unmatched junction nucleotides: 6. CDR1 is SGHTA and CDR2 is FQGNSA in the germline V gene. There are 14 residues in the CDR3. CDR3 nucleotide sequence: TGTGCCAGCAGCACCGGGACTAGTTCCAATGAGCAGTTCTTC. It is translated as CASSTGTSSNEQFF.

The chain combines TRBV5-1 with TRBJ1-2, with D perhaps matching TRBD1 (6 bases). The CDR3 runs to 17 residues. The V and J ends lost 0 bases and 8 bases respectively, with 23 bases between them. From germline, CDR1 is SGHRS and CDR2 YFSETQ. This chain's CDR3 is CASSLGLRGIGVDGYTF. The CDR3 DNA follows: TGCGCCAGCAGCTTGGGCCTAAGGGGGATCGGGGTTGACGGCTACACCTTC.

The chain recombines TRBV7-9 with TRBJ1-1, with D perhaps matching TRBD1 (5 bases). V was cut by 3 bases and J by 4 bases, with 12 bases left in between. CDR3 length: 14 amino acids. Germline V gene lookup returns CDR1 SEHNR and CDR2 FQNEAQ (reference sequence). The CDR3 spells CASSFGRQTTEAFF. In DNA form, the CDR3 reads TGTGCCAGCAGCTTTGGTCGACAGACCACTGAAGCTTTCTTT.

The chain uses TRBV27 and TRBJ1-1; 10 nucleotides align to TRBD1. The CDR3 is made up of 16 amino acids. V was pared by 7 bases and J by 8 bases, with 16 bases of the junction left unmatched. Germline assignment: CDR1 MNHEY and CDR2 SMNVEV (reference sequence). CDR3 in DNA: TGTGCCAGCACCCAAGGTAGGGGACAGGGGTGGAACGAAGCTTTCTTT. It translates to CASTQGRGQGWNEAFF.

The chain is built from TRBV30 and TRBJ1-1, with 9 bases identical to TRBD1. CDR3 size: 14 residues. Unmatched junction bases numbered 6, after V lost 3 bases and J lost 4 bases. Germline CDR1 and CDR2: GTSNPN and SVGIG (reference sequence). CDR3 DNA: TGTGCCTGGAGAGAACAGGGGGCAAGCACTGAAGCTTTCTTT. Its protein is CAWREQGASTEAFF.

This chain uses TRBV2 with TRBJ2-4, with 9 positions matching TRBD2. The CDR3 loop spans 16 amino acids. Germline-derived CDR1 and CDR2 are SNHLY and FYNNEI. The J segment lost 2 bases and the V segment lost 4 bases, leaving 6 bases of the junction unmatched. For the CDR3, the DNA is TGTGCCAGCAGTGTTGTCAGCGGGGGGACCAAAAACATTCAGTACTTC. Translation gives CASSVVSGGTKNIQYF. The complete variable domain, with remaining parts taken from reference TRBV2 and TRBJ2-4, reads EPEVTQTPSHQVTQMGQEVILRCVPISNHLYFYWYRQILGQKVEFLVSFYNNEISEKSEIFDDQFSVERPDGSNFTLKIRSTKLEDSAMYFCASSVVSGGTKNIQYFGAGTRLSVL.

In its sample, this clone was seen a few times. The CDR3: CASSAGQGPTGELFF. CDR3 coding DNA: TGCGCCAGCAGCGCTGGACAGGGTCCCACCGGGGAGCTGTTTTTT. The V call is TRBV4-1, the J call TRBJ2-2; 8 bases are shared with TRBD1. CDR1 is MGHRA and CDR2 is YSYEKL in the germline V gene. The trim removed 5 bases at V and 4 bases at J, leaving 6 bases unmatched. CDR3 size: 15 residues.

The rearrangement joins TRBV7-9 to TRBJ1-2; no clear D gene. Germline V lookup: CDR1 SEHNR, CDR2 FQNEAQ (reference sequence). Trimming shortened V by 8 bases and J by 3 bases, and 7 bases separated the two germline ends. The CDR3 sequence is 11 residues long. The CDR3 nucleotides read TGTGCCAGCCAGGATTACTATGGCTACACCTTC. This translates into CASQDYYGYTF.

This clone was counted a single time. The chain employs TRBV6-2 or TRBV6-3 and TRBJ1-2; 7 bases align to TRBD1. The CDR3 sequence is 15 residues long. In germline, CDR1 is MNHEY, CDR2 SVGEGT. With 5 bases clipped from V and 7 bases from J, the junction kept 13 bases outside the gene matches. CDR3 nucleotides: TGTGCCAGCAGTGACCGACAGGGACCATTCTCTGGCTACACCTTC. Its protein product is CASSDRQGPFSGYTF.

This sequence joins TRBV5-6 and TRBJ1-5, with D perhaps TRBD1 (5 bases). V was trimmed by 2 bases and J by 1 base, leaving 13 bases between them. This CDR3 is 16 amino acids long. Germline loops: CDR1 SGHDT, CDR2 YYEEEE. The CDR3 DNA follows: TGTGCCAGCAGCTTATACAGGTTATCAAGCAATCAGCCCCAGCATTTT. It codes for CASSLYRLSSNQPQHF.

The CDR3 DNA is TGTGCCAGCAGCATTCAATCTAGCGGACGACGCACAGATACGCAGTATTTT. Protein: CASSIQSSGRRTDTQYF. This rearrangement joins TRBV5-6 to TRBJ2-3; 7 bases align to TRBD2. V trimming: 4 bases; J trimming: 1 base; junction bases outside the gene matches: 12. The germline CDR1 and CDR2 sequences are SGHDT and YYEEEE. The CDR3 extends over 17 amino acids.

This clone was seen more than once but under ten times. The chain carries TRBV6-6 and TRBJ2-2; a weak D match, TRBD2 (6 bases). V dropped 4 bases and J dropped 0 bases, with 12 bases sitting between them. The CDR3 totals 16 residues. The germline V gene has CDR1 MNHNY and CDR2 SVGAGI (reference sequence). As DNA, the CDR3 is TGTGCCAGCAGTTTCCGACGGAGGGCGAACACCGGGGAGCTGTTTTTT. It yields the protein CASSFRRRANTGELFF.

A note on this clone: The same CDR3 arises from other DNA sequences in this sample as well. The rearrangement joins TRBV5-5 to TRBJ2-7; 11 nucleotides match TRBD2. Germline CDR1 reads SGHKS; CDR2 reads YYEKEE (reference sequence). Trimming took 4 bases from V and 2 from J; bases not matched to a gene: 2. The length of the CDR3 is 14 residues. The CDR3 loop is CASSPGLAAYEQYF. Written as DNA, the CDR3 is TGTGCCAGCAGCCCGGGACTAGCGGCCTACGAGCAGTACTTC.

This clone came up a few times. This chain uses TRBV27 with TRBJ2-7; 7 nucleotides align to TRBD1. Germline-derived CDR1 and CDR2 are MNHEY and SMNVEV (reference sequence). Trimming removed 6 bases from V and 5 bases from J; junction bases left unmatched: 19. This CDR3 has 17 residues. CDR3 protein: CASRHTKPGQSFDEQYF. DNA for the CDR3: TGTGCCAGCAGACACACCAAACCGGGACAGTCCTTCGACGAGCAGTACTTC.

The chain has TRBV5-1 and TRBJ2-3; 8 bases are shared with TRBD2. The J segment lost 2 bases and the V segment lost 0 bases, leaving 8 bases of the junction unmatched. The CDR3 loop spans 17 amino acids. From germline, CDR1 is SGHRS and CDR2 YFSETQ. In DNA, the CDR3 is TGCGCCAGCAGCTTGGAGGGACTAGGAGATTTCACAGATACGCAGTATTTT. Protein: CASSLEGLGDFTDTQYF.

The chain is built from TRBV5-1 and TRBJ1-2, with D maybe TRBD1 (6 bases). Germline CDR1 and CDR2: SGHRS and YFSETQ. This CDR3 has 14 residues. The germline V and J ends were trimmed by 0 bases and 2 bases, with 8 bases remaining between them. CDR3 sequence: CASSLETGNYGYTF. DNA for the CDR3: TGCGCCAGCAGCTTGGAAACAGGGAACTATGGCTACACCTTC.

V usage is TRBV28 and J usage is TRBJ2-3; D not resolved. Germline loops: CDR1 MDHEN, CDR2 SYDVKM. The CDR3 length is 14 residues. V was clipped by 8 bases and J by 0 bases, with 12 bases between them. The CDR3: CASRKALSTDTQYF. The CDR3 nucleotides are TGTGCCAGCCGCAAAGCGTTGAGCACAGATACGCAGTATTTT.

The chain joins TRBV11-2 to TRBJ1-2, with D maybe TRBD1 (5 bases). CDR3 length: 14 residues. From germline, CDR1 is SGHAT and CDR2 FQNNGV. Trimming left V 3 bases short and J 5 bases short, with 13 bases between. In nucleotides, the CDR3 is TGTGCCAGCAGCTTGGGGGGAGGAAAGTATGGCTACACCTTC. Translated: CASSLGGGKYGYTF. Combining the CDR3 with reference TRBV11-2 and TRBJ1-2 gives the whole variable domain EAGVAQSPRYKIIEKRQSVAFWCNPISGHATLYWYQQILGQGPKLLIQFQNNGVVDDSQLPKDRFSAERLKGVDSTLKIQPAKLEDSAVYLCASSLGGGKYGYTFGSGTRLTVV.

The rearrangement uses TRBV11-2 and TRBJ2-2, with D maybe TRBD2 (5 bases). The CDR3 runs to 15 residues. V gave up 2 bases and J gave up 5 bases, with 12 bases separating them. Looked up from germline, CDR1 is SGHAT and CDR2 is FQNNGV. The CDR3, as DNA: TGTGCCAGCAGCTTAACTAGGGCGTCAACCGGGGAGCTGTTTTTT. Translation: CASSLTRASTGELFF.

The V and J genes are TRBV27 and TRBJ2-5, with 13 bases fitting TRBD2. Germline-derived CDR1 and CDR2 are MNHEY and SMNVEV (reference sequence). The CDR3 length is 17 residues. Trimming at V came to 5 bases and at J to 1 base, leaving 7 bases not matched to a gene. CDR3 DNA: TGTGCCAGCAGTGCACTAGCGGGGGGGCGATTCCAAGAGACCCAGTACTTC. Its translation is CASSALAGGRFQETQYF.

This clone was picked up one time. This chain connects TRBV14 to TRBJ2-1; maybe TRBD1 (6 bases). Per germline, CDR1 SGHDN and CDR2 FVKESK. This CDR3 has 15 residues. Trimming removed 6 bases at V and 2 bases at J, with 14 bases between. The CDR3 loop is CASSHRDTPYNEQFF. The CDR3 DNA reads as TGTGCCAGCAGTCACCGGGACACCCCCTACAATGAGCAGTTCTTC.